Listed below are T cell receptor beta chains from one sample, sequenced in a study of T cells after posttransplantation cyclophosphamide. Generated by immunoSEQ multiplex PCR, the TCRdb table keeps only in-frame clones and is missing some. The sample shows 41,000 or so clones, no singletons; the ten largest hold over 5.5%. Sequencing was performed on PBMCs. These receptors were taken from a man younger than 40 in good health and a related stem cell transplant donor. Each CDR3 is given with its conserved first and last residue. D genes are given only for firm matches. Not every row has a clone size; where given, it reads once, few, many or a size class.

J gene: TRBJ1-1
clone size: many
V gene: TRBV10-3
D gene: .
CDR3 protein: CAISSGRGESTEAFF
CDR3 DNA: TGTGCCATCAGTTCAGGGCGGGGCGAAAGCACTGAAGCTTTCTTT

J gene: TRBJ1-2
clone size: many
V gene: TRBV5-1
D gene: TRBD1
CDR3 protein: CASSSRQGYGYTF
CDR3 DNA: TGCGCCAGCAGCTCACGACAGGGGTATGGCTACACCTTC

J gene: TRBJ2-7
clone size: many
V gene: TRBV19
D gene: .
CDR3 protein: CASSYLYEQYF
CDR3 DNA: TGTGCCAGTAGTTATCTCTACGAGCAGTACTTC

J gene: TRBJ2-1
clone size: many
V gene: TRBV5-1
D gene: TRBD1
CDR3 protein: CASSTTGVNEQFF
CDR3 DNA: TGCGCCAGCAGCACTACAGGGGTCAATGAGCAGTTCTTC

J gene: TRBJ2-1
clone size: many
V gene: TRBV28
D gene: TRBD1
CDR3 protein: CASSPPRIGTGGNEQFF
CDR3 DNA: TGTGCCAGCAGTCCACCCAGGATAGGGACAGGGGGCAATGAGCAGTTCTTC

J gene: TRBJ2-3
clone size: many
V gene: TRBV19
D gene: .
CDR3 protein: CASSTAGRADPKYF
CDR3 DNA: TGTGCCAGTAGTACCGCGGGAAGGGCAGATCCCAAGTATTTT

J gene: TRBJ2-7
clone size: many
V gene: TRBV19
D gene: .
CDR3 protein: CASSISGEGDQYF
CDR3 DNA: TGTGCCAGTAGTATAAGCGGGGAGGGGGACCAGTACTTC

J gene: TRBJ1-5
clone size: many
V gene: TRBV6-2/TRBV6-3
D gene: .
CDR3 protein: CASIDGHRRQPQHF
CDR3 DNA: TGTGCCAGCATCGACGGACACCGAAGGCAGCCCCAGCATTTT

J gene: TRBJ2-3
clone size: many
V gene: TRBV7-2
D gene: .
CDR3 protein: CASSSQGGYGTDTQYF
CDR3 DNA: TGTGCCAGCAGCTCTCAGGGTGGCTATGGCACAGATACGCAGTATTTT

J gene: TRBJ1-5
clone size: many
V gene: TRBV24-1
D gene: .
CDR3 protein: CATSGQTSNQPQHF
CDR3 DNA: TGTGCCACCAGTGGACAGACTAGCAATCAGCCCCAGCATTTT

J gene: TRBJ1-5
clone size: many
V gene: TRBV6-6
D gene: .
CDR3 protein: CASSYSTGYGNQPQHF
CDR3 DNA: TGTGCCAGCAGTTACTCGACGGGGTACGGCAATCAGCCCCAGCATTTT

J gene: TRBJ2-5
clone size: many
V gene: TRBV24-1
D gene: TRBD1
CDR3 protein: CATSPGTVGETQYF
CDR3 DNA: TGTGCCACCAGCCCCGGGACAGTTGGGGAGACCCAGTACTTC

J gene: TRBJ2-1
clone size: .
V gene: TRBV13
D gene: TRBD2
CDR3 protein: CASSPRIFTSGGAAEQFF
CDR3 DNA: TGTGCCAGCAGCCCCCGAATATTTACTAGCGGGGGGGCCGCTGAGCAGTTCTTC

J gene: TRBJ1-2
clone size: few
V gene: TRBV5-4
D gene: .
CDR3 protein: CASSAQAHYGYTF
CDR3 DNA: TGTGCCAGCAGCGCCCAGGCTCACTATGGCTACACCTTC

J gene: TRBJ2-5
clone size: many
V gene: TRBV19
D gene: TRBD2
CDR3 protein: CASSPRRGVGAQRETQYF
CDR3 DNA: TGTGCCAGTAGTCCCCGGCGGGGGGTCGGGGCGCAAAGGGAGACCCAGTACTTC

J gene: TRBJ2-7
clone size: many
V gene: TRBV5-6
D gene: .
CDR3 protein: CASSLVPGEQYF
CDR3 DNA: TGTGCCAGCAGCTTGGTGCCAGGAGAGCAGTACTTC

J gene: TRBJ2-7
clone size: many
V gene: TRBV18
D gene: TRBD2
CDR3 protein: CASSPGAGGPYEQYF
CDR3 DNA: TGTGCCAGCTCACCAGGGGCGGGGGGGCCCTACGAGCAGTACTTC

J gene: TRBJ1-4
clone size: many
V gene: TRBV19
D gene: .
CDR3 protein: CASSIWRGANEKLFF
CDR3 DNA: TGTGCCAGTAGTATCTGGCGGGGGGCGAATGAAAAACTGTTTTTT

J gene: TRBJ2-1
clone size: many
V gene: TRBV2
D gene: TRBD2
CDR3 protein: CASSDLAGGLNEQFF
CDR3 DNA: TGTGCCAGCAGTGACCTAGCGGGGGGGCTCAATGAGCAGTTCTTC

J gene: TRBJ2-7
clone size: few
V gene: TRBV6-1
D gene: .
CDR3 protein: CASSALVGLHSYEQYF
CDR3 DNA: TGTGCCAGCAGTGCCTTGGTTGGACTACACTCCTACGAGCAGTACTTC

J gene: TRBJ2-2
clone size: many
V gene: TRBV15
D gene: .
CDR3 protein: CATSRDPLSGSTGELFF
CDR3 DNA: TGTGCCACCAGCAGAGATCCTCTATCAGGGAGCACCGGGGAGCTGTTTTTT

J gene: TRBJ1-4
clone size: many
V gene: TRBV2
D gene: .
CDR3 protein: CASRPRSGGEKLFF
CDR3 DNA: TGTGCCAGCCGCCCCCGGTCAGGAGGGGAAAAACTGTTTTTT

J gene: TRBJ1-1
clone size: many
V gene: TRBV18
D gene: .
CDR3 protein: CASSLGGKDTEAFF
CDR3 DNA: TGTGCCAGCTCACTTGGGGGCAAGGACACTGAAGCTTTCTTT

J gene: TRBJ1-4
clone size: many
V gene: TRBV6-4
D gene: .
CDR3 protein: CASSDHREPLKVFF
CDR3 DNA: TGTGCCAGCAGTGATCACAGGGAACCCCTCAAGGTGTTTTTT

J gene: TRBJ2-5
clone size: few
V gene: TRBV6-1
D gene: .
CDR3 protein: CASSVRPLQETQYF
CDR3 DNA: TGTGCCAGCAGTGTCAGGCCCCTCCAAGAGACCCAGTACTTC

J gene: TRBJ2-7
clone size: many
V gene: TRBV5-5
D gene: .
CDR3 protein: CASRRSAGKNHEQYF
CDR3 DNA: TGTGCCAGCAGACGTTCGGCAGGGAAAAACCACGAGCAGTACTTC

J gene: TRBJ1-1
clone size: many
V gene: TRBV15
D gene: .
CDR3 protein: CATSRDYAGTEAFF
CDR3 DNA: TGTGCCACCAGCAGAGATTATGCAGGAACTGAAGCTTTCTTT

J gene: TRBJ1-5
clone size: many
V gene: TRBV11-2
D gene: TRBD1
CDR3 protein: CASSLYGQGNQPQHF
CDR3 DNA: TGTGCCAGCAGCTTATATGGACAGGGCAATCAGCCCCAGCATTTT

J gene: TRBJ2-7
clone size: many
V gene: TRBV5-4
D gene: TRBD1
CDR3 protein: CASSLDTGVYEQYF
CDR3 DNA: TGTGCCAGCAGCCTTGATACAGGGGTGTACGAGCAGTACTTC

J gene: TRBJ2-7
clone size: many
V gene: TRBV6-5
D gene: TRBD1
CDR3 protein: CASSYGTGLGEQYF
CDR3 DNA: TGTGCCAGCAGTTACGGGACAGGGCTAGGCGAGCAGTACTTC

J gene: TRBJ2-7
clone size: .
V gene: TRBV6-5
D gene: TRBD2
CDR3 protein: CASSYTSGGFYEQYF
CDR3 DNA: TGTGCCAGCAGTTACACTAGCGGGGGGTTTTACGAGCAGTACTTC

J gene: TRBJ1-2
clone size: few
V gene: TRBV6-5
D gene: TRBD1
CDR3 protein: CASSRQGARGYTF
CDR3 DNA: TGTGCCAGCAGTAGACAGGGGGCGAGGGGCTACACCTTC

J gene: TRBJ1-3
clone size: many
V gene: TRBV28
D gene: .
CDR3 protein: CASSSGARSGNTIYF
CDR3 DNA: TGTGCCAGCAGCTCTGGGGCCCGCTCTGGAAACACCATATATTTT

J gene: TRBJ1-1
clone size: many
V gene: TRBV6-5
D gene: .
CDR3 protein: CASSLGSGVEAFF
CDR3 DNA: TGTGCCAGCAGTCTCGGGTCAGGGGTGGAAGCTTTCTTT

J gene: TRBJ2-7
clone size: many
V gene: TRBV7-8
D gene: .
CDR3 protein: CASGHYRDNEQYF
CDR3 DNA: TGTGCCAGCGGCCACTACAGGGACAACGAGCAGTACTTC

J gene: TRBJ1-2
clone size: many
V gene: TRBV2
D gene: .
CDR3 protein: CASSELGSQGGYTF
CDR3 DNA: TGTGCCAGCAGTGAATTGGGGTCACAGGGAGGCTACACCTTC

J gene: TRBJ2-6
clone size: many
V gene: TRBV7-8
D gene: .
CDR3 protein: CASSLILSGANVLTF
CDR3 DNA: TGTGCCAGCAGCTTAATCCTCTCTGGGGCCAACGTCCTGACTTTC

J gene: TRBJ2-1
clone size: many
V gene: TRBV15
D gene: TRBD1
CDR3 protein: CATSFPFPGGREQFF
CDR3 DNA: TGTGCCACCAGCTTCCCCTTCCCAGGGGGCCGTGAGCAGTTCTTC

J gene: TRBJ1-2
clone size: many
V gene: TRBV7-2
D gene: .
CDR3 protein: CASSLTVYGYTF
CDR3 DNA: TGTGCCAGCAGCTTGACAGTCTATGGCTACACCTTC

J gene: TRBJ1-3
clone size: few
V gene: TRBV5-1
D gene: .
CDR3 protein: CASSSELNTIYF
CDR3 DNA: TGCGCCAGCAGCTCCGAGCTAAACACCATATATTTT

J gene: TRBJ2-7
clone size: many
V gene: TRBV12-3/TRBV12-4
D gene: TRBD1
CDR3 protein: CASSRDSYEQYF
CDR3 DNA: TGTGCCAGCAGTAGGGACAGCTACGAGCAGTACTTC

J gene: TRBJ2-2
clone size: many
V gene: TRBV6-5
D gene: TRBD1
CDR3 protein: CASRRQGPGTGELFF
CDR3 DNA: TGTGCCAGCAGGCGACAGGGACCGGGGACCGGGGAGCTGTTTTTT

J gene: TRBJ2-2
clone size: many
V gene: TRBV12-3/TRBV12-4
D gene: .
CDR3 protein: CASSFGGGVWDTGELFF
CDR3 DNA: TGTGCCAGCAGTTTCGGAGGGGGCGTCTGGGATACCGGGGAGCTGTTTTTT

J gene: TRBJ1-4
clone size: many
V gene: TRBV10-3
D gene: TRBD1
CDR3 protein: CAISPGGDNEKLFF
CDR3 DNA: TGTGCCATCAGTCCAGGGGGAGATAATGAAAAACTGTTTTTT

J gene: TRBJ1-3
clone size: many
V gene: TRBV9
D gene: .
CDR3 protein: CASSEAVSGNTIYF
CDR3 DNA: TGTGCCAGCAGCGAGGCAGTCTCTGGAAACACCATATATTTT

J gene: TRBJ2-7
clone size: many
V gene: TRBV18
D gene: .
CDR3 protein: CASSPTRDILYEQYF
CDR3 DNA: TGTGCCAGCTCACCAACCCGGGACATCCTCTACGAGCAGTACTTC

J gene: TRBJ1-3
clone size: many
V gene: TRBV2
D gene: TRBD1
CDR3 protein: CASSQTDRGHTNSGNTIYF
CDR3 DNA: TGTGCCAGCAGTCAAACGGACAGGGGACATACTAACTCTGGAAACACCATATATTTT

J gene: TRBJ2-3
clone size: few
V gene: TRBV7-3
D gene: TRBD2
CDR3 protein: CASSLGGTSGNTDTQYF
CDR3 DNA: TGTGCCAGCAGCTTAGGAGGGACTAGCGGAAACACAGATACGCAGTATTTT

J gene: TRBJ2-2
clone size: many
V gene: TRBV6-5
D gene: TRBD1
CDR3 protein: CASSLMTGGTGELFF
CDR3 DNA: TGTGCCAGCAGCTTGATGACAGGGGGTACCGGGGAGCTGTTTTTT

J gene: TRBJ1-1
clone size: few
V gene: TRBV9
D gene: TRBD1
CDR3 protein: CASSASTGAAFF
CDR3 DNA: TGTGCCAGCAGCGCCTCGACAGGGGCAGCTTTCTTT

J gene: TRBJ2-5
clone size: few
V gene: TRBV12-3/TRBV12-4
D gene: .
CDR3 protein: CASSFRGAETQYF
CDR3 DNA: TGTGCCAGCAGTTTCAGGGGGGCGGAGACCCAGTACTTC

J gene: TRBJ2-7
clone size: many
V gene: TRBV6-2/TRBV6-3
D gene: TRBD2
CDR3 protein: CASRRTSGGSYEQYF
CDR3 DNA: TGTGCCAGCAGAAGGACTAGCGGGGGCTCCTACGAGCAGTACTTC

J gene: TRBJ2-1
clone size: many
V gene: TRBV7-9
D gene: TRBD1
CDR3 protein: CASSHPRTGFYEQFF
CDR3 DNA: TGTGCCAGCAGCCATCCGCGGACAGGGTTCTATGAGCAGTTCTTC